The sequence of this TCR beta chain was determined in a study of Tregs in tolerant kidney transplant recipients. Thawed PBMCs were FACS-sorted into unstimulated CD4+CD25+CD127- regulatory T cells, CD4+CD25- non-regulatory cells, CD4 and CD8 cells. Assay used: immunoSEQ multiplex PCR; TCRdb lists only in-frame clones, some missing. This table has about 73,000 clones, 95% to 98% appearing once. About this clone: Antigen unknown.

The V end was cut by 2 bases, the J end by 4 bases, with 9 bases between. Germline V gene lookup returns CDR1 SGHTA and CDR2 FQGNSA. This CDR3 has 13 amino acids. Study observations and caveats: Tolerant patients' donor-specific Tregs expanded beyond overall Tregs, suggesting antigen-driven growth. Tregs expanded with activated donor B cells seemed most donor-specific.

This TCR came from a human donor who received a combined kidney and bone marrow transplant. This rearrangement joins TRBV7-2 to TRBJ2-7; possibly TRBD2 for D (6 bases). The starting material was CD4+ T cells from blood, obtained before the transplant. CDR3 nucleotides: TGTGCCAGCAGCTTACAGACTAGGTACGAGCAGTACTTC. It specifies CASSLQTRYEQYF.